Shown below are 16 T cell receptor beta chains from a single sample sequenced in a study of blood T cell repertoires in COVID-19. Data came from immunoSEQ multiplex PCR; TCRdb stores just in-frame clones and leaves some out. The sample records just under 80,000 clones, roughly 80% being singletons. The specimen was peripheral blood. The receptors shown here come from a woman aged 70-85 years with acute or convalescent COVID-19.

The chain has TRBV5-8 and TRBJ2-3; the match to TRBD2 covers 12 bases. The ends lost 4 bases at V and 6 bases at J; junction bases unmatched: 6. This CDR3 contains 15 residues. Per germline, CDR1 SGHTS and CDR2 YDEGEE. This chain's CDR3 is CASSPTSGSFDTQYF. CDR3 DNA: TGTGCCAGCAGCCCGACTAGCGGGAGTTTCGATACGCAGTATTTT. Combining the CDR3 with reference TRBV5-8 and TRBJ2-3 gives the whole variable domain EAGVTQSPTHLIKTRGQQATLRCSPISGHTSVYWYQQALGLGLQFLLWYDEGEERNRGNFPPRFSGRQFPNYSSELNVNALELEDSALYLCASSPTSGSFDTQYFGPGTRLTVL.

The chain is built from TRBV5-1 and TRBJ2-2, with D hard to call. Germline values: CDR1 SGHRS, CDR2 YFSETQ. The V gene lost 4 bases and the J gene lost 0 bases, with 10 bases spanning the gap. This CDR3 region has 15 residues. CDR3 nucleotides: TGCGCCAGCAGCCGACTGACGACGAACACCGGGGAGCTGTTTTTT. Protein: CASSRLTTNTGELFF.

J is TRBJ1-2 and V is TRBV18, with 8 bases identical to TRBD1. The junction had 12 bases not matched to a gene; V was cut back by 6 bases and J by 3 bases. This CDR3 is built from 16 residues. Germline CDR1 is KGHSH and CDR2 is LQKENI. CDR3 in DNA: TGTGCCAGCTCTCCGATCCCGCCGGGACAGGACTATGGCTACACCTTC. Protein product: CASSPIPPGQDYGYTF.

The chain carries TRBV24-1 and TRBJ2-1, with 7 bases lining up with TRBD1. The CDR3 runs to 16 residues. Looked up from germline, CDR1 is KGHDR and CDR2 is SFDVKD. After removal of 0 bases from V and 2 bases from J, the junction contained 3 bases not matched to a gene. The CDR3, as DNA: TGTGCCACCAGTGATTTGAGGGACAGTGCCTACAATGAGCAGTTCTTC. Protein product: CATSDLRDSAYNEQFF.

The CDR3 sequence is CASSRGSGDAFF. The CDR3 DNA is TGTGCCAGTAGTCGGGGCAGCGGGGACGCTTTCTTT. This chain links TRBV19 with TRBJ1-1; a weak D match, TRBD1 (5 bases). V was clipped by 5 bases and J by 11 bases, with 15 bases between them. Germline CDR1 reads LNHDA; CDR2 reads SQIVND (reference sequence). The CDR3 has 12 amino acids.

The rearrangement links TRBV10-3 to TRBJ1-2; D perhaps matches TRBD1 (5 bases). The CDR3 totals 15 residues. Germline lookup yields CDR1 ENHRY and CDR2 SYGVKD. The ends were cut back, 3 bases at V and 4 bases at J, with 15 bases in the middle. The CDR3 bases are TGTGCCATCAGTGATTTTACCAGGGATATCTATGGCTACACCTTC. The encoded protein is CAISDFTRDIYGYTF.

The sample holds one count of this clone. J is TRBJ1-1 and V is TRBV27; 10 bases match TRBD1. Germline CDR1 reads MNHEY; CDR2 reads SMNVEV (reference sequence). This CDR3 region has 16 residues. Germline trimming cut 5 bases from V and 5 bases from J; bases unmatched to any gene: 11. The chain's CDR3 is CASSALPGQGKTEAFF. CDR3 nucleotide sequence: TGTGCCAGCAGTGCCCTCCCGGGACAGGGGAAGACTGAAGCTTTCTTT.

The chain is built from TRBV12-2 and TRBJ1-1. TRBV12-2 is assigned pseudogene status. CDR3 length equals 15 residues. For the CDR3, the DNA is TGTGCAAGCCCCGAGGTCCGGGGATTGAACACTGAAGCTTTCTTT. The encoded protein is CASPEVRGLNTEAFF.

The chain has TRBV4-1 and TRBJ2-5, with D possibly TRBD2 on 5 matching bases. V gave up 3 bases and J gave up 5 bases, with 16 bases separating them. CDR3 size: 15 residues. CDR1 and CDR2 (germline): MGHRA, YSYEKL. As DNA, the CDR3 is TGCGCCAGCAGCCACCCAGGTGCGGGCGGCGAGACCCAGTACTTC. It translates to CASSHPGAGGETQYF.

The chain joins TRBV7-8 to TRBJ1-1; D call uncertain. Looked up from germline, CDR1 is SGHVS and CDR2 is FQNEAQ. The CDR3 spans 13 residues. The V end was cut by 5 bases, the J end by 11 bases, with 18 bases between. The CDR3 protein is CASSPQRESEAFF. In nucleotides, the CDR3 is TGTGCCAGCAGCCCTCAGAGGGAGTCCGAGGCTTTCTTT.

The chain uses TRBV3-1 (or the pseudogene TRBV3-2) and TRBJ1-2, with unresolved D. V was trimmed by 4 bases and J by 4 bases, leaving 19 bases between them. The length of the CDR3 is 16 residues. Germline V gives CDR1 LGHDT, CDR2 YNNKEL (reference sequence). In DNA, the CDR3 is TGTGCCAGCAGCCCCGGCGTGCGGGGAACGAGCTATGGCTACACCTTC. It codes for CASSPGVRGTSYGYTF.

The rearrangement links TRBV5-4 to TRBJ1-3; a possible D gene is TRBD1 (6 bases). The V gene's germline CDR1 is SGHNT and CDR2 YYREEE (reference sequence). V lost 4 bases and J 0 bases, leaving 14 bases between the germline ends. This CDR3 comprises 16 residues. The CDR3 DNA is TGTGCCAGCAGCCCCGGCGGACAGTCCTCTGGAAACACCATATATTTT. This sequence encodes CASSPGGQSSGNTIYF. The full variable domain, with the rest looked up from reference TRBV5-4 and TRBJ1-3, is ETGVTQSPTHLIKTRGQQVTLRCSSQSGHNTVSWYQQALGQGPQFIFQYYREEENGRGNFPPRFSGLQFPNYSSELNVNALELDDSALYLCASSPGGQSSGNTIYFGEGSWLTVV.

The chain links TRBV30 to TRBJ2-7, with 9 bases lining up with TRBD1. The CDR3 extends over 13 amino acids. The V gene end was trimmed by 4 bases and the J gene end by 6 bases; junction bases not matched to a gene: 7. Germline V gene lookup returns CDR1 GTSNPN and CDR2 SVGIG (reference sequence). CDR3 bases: TGTGCCTGGATTCCGGGACAGGGCCGCGAGCAGTACTTC. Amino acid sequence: CAWIPGQGREQYF. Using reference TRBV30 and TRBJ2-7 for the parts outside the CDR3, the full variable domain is SQTIHQWPATLVQPVGSPLSLECTVEGTSNPNLYWYRQAAGRGLQLLFYSVGIGQISSEVPQNLSASRPQDRQFILSSKKLLLSDSGFYLCAWIPGQGREQYFGPGTRLTVT.

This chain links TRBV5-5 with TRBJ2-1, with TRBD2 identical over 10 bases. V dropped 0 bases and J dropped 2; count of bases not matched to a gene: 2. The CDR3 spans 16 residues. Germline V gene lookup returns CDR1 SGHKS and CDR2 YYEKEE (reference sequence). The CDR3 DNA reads TGTGCCAGCAGCTTGGCCAGCGGGAGGGCCTACAATGAGCAGTTCTTC. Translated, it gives CASSLASGRAYNEQFF. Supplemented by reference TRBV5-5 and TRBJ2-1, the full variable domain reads DAGVTQSPTHLIKTRGQQVTLRCSPISGHKSVSWYQQVLGQGPQFIFQYYEKEERGRGNFPDRFSARQFPNYSSELNVNALLLGDSALYLCASSLASGRAYNEQFFGPGTRLTVL.

The CDR3 spells CASSSKLAGGLAGELFF. The DNA for the CDR3 is TGTGCCAGCAGCTCCAAACTAGCGGGAGGGCTCGCCGGGGAGCTGTTTTTT. J is TRBJ2-2 and V is TRBV7-6; 13 positions agree with TRBD2. The CDR3 sequence is 17 residues long. V was pared by 4 bases and J by 6 bases, with 8 bases of the junction left unmatched. The V gene's germline CDR1 is SGHVS and CDR2 FNYEAQ.

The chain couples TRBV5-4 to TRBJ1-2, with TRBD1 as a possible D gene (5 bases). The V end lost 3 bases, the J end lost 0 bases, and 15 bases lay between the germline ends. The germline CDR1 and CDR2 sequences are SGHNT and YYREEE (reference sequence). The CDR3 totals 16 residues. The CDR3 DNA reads TGTGCCAGCAGCTCGTTACGGACAAATACTAACTATGGCTACACCTTC. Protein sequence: CASSSLRTNTNYGYTF. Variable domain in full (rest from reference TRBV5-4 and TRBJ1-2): ETGVTQSPTHLIKTRGQQVTLRCSSQSGHNTVSWYQQALGQGPQFIFQYYREEENGRGNFPPRFSGLQFPNYSSELNVNALELDDSALYLCASSSLRTNTNYGYTFGSGTRLTVV.